This TCR beta chain was captured by sequencing in a study of neurological immune-mediated disorders. Points from the study as a whole: HTLV-1-associated myelopathy displayed the greatest TCR clonal expansion, and multiple sclerosis exhibited the smallest, lower than that of healthy controls. Across subjects, expanded clones had no CDR3 amino acid sequences in common, pointing to private repertoires in all groups.

This CDR3 is 16 amino acids long. The germline gives CDR1 SGDLS, CDR2 YYNGEE. V was clipped by 3 bases and J by 9 bases; unmatched bases: 13. There are many counts of this clonotype. The target antigen is unknown. With 10-nucleotide random UMIs included, cDNA was synthesized by 5'RACE. From 15-18 subjects, over 160 million TCR-beta sequences were obtained in each sequencing run. A single record per CDR3 protein comes from TCRdb applying MiXCR to the 5' RACE reads. The sample records around 26,000 distinct CDR3 sequences, 3.3% being singletons. This clonotype was obtained from a woman aged 25 to 39 with multiple sclerosis. Material: PBMCs. The chain couples TRBV9 to TRBJ2-3; TRBD1 matches at 10 bases. The CDR3, as DNA: TGTGCCAGCAGCGGAGCCCGACAGGGGGCGCATTTGACGCAGTATTTT. This translates into CASSGARQGAHLTQYF.